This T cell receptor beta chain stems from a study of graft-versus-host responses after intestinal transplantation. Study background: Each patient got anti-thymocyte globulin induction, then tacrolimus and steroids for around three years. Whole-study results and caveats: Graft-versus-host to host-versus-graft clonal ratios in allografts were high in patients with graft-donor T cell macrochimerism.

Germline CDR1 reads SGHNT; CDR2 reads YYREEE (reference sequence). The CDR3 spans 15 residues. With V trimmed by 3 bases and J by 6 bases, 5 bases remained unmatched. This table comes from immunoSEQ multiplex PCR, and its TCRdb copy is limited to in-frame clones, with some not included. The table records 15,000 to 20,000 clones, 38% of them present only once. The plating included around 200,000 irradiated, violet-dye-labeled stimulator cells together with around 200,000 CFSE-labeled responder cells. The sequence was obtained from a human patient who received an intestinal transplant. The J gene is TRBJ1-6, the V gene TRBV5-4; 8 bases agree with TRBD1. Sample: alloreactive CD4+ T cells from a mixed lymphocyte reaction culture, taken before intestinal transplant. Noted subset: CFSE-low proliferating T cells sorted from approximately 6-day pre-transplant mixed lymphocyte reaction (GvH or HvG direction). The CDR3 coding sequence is TGTGCCAGCAGCTCAAGGACAGGGCGTAATTCACCCCTCCACTTT. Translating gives CASSSRTGRNSPLHF.